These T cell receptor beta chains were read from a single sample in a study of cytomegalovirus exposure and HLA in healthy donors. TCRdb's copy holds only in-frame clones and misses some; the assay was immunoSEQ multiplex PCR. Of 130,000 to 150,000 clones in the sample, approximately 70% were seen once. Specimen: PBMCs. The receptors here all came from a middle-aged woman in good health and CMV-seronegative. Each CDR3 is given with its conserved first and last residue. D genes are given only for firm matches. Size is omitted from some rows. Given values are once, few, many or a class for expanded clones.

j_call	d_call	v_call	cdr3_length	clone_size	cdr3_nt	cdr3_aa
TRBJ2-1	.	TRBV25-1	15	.	TGTGCCAGCAGTGAATTGCAGGGGCCCGTCAATGAGCAGTTCTTC	CASSELQGPVNEQFF
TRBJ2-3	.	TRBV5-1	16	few	TGCGCCAGCAGCTTTATCGGGACAACAAGCACAGATACGCAGTATTTT	CASSFIGTTSTDTQYF
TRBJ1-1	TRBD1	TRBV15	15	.	TGTGCCACCAGCAAAGAGGCACAGGGGACCACTGAAGCTTTCTTT	CATSKEAQGTTEAFF
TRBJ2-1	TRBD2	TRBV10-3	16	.	TGTGCCATCAGTGAGCCCGGGACTAGCGGGGACCGGCGGCAGTTCTTC	CAISEPGTSGDRRQFF
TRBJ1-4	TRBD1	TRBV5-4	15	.	TGTGCCAGCAGCTACAGGGGGCGGACTAATGAAAAACTGTTTTTT	CASSYRGRTNEKLFF
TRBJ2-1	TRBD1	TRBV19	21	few	TGTGCCAGTAGTAGGAGGGGGACAGGGAGAAATACCATCGATACCTACAATGAGCAGTTCTTC	CASSRRGTGRNTIDTYNEQFF
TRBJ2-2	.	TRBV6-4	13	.	TGTGCCAGCAGTGCCTCGAACACCGGGGAGCTGTTTTTT	CASSASNTGELFF
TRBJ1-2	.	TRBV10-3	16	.	TGTGCCATCAGTGAGTCGGGCACGGCGGCAGAGGGTGGCTACACCTTC	CAISESGTAAEGGYTF
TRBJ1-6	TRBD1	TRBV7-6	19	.	TGTGCCAGCAGCTTAGAAAAGGCAGGGGGCTGGGGAAATAATTCACCCCTCCACTTT	CASSLEKAGGWGNNSPLHF
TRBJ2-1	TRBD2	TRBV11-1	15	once	TGTGCCAGCAGCCGTACTAGCGGGGGGGCTAATGAGCAGTTCTTC	CASSRTSGGANEQFF
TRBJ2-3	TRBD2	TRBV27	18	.	TGTGCCAGCAGTTTGCTCCCTCCGGGACTAGGGGTTTCAGATACGCAGTATTTT	CASSLLPPGLGVSDTQYF
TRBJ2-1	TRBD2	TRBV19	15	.	TGTGCCAGTAGTCGGACTAGCGGGGGGTTCTATGAGCAGTTCTTC	CASSRTSGGFYEQFF
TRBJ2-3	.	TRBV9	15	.	TGTGCCAGCAGCGTAGGTCCGGGGAGCACAGATACGCAGTATTTT	CASSVGPGSTDTQYF
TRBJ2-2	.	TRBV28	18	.	TGTGCCAGCAGTTTAAACGAGATAAGGCAGGGGCGCACCGGGGAGCTGTTTTTT	CASSLNEIRQGRTGELFF
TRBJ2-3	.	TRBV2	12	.	TGTGCCAGCAGTGATGATACTGGTACGCAGTATTTT	CASSDDTGTQYF
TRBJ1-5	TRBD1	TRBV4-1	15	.	TGCGCCAGCAGCCCGGGACAGGGGGCTCATCAGCCCCAGCATTTT	CASSPGQGAHQPQHF
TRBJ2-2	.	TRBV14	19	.	TGTGCCAGCAGCCAAGAAAGGGGTCCAGCCCGCGGTCTGCCCGGGGAGCTGTTTTTT	CASSQERGPARGLPGELFF
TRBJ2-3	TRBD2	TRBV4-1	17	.	TGCGCCAGCAGCCAAGGGCCTAGCGGGGGGGGAGGTAATACGCAGTATTTT	CASSQGPSGGGGNTQYF
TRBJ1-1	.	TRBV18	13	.	TGTGCCAGCTCACCAGGGGGGACGACTGAAGCTTTCTTT	CASSPGGTTEAFF
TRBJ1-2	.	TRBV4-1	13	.	TGCGCCAGCAGCCCACTTATTCGAGGTGGCTACACCTTC	CASSPLIRGGYTF
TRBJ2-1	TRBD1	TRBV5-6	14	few	TGTGCCAGCAGCCGAGGACAGGGGTTCAATGAGCAGTTCTTC	CASSRGQGFNEQFF
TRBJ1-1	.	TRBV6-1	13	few	TGTGCCAGCAGTACAGTGGGGAACACTGAAGCTTTCTTT	CASSTVGNTEAFF
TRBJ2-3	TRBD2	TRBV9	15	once	TGTGCCAGCAGCATTAGCGGGGGTGTCACAGATACGCAGTATTTT	CASSISGGVTDTQYF
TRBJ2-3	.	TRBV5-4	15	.	TGTGCCAGCAGCTTCGGCGGGGGCAAGGCAGATACGCAGTATTTT	CASSFGGGKADTQYF
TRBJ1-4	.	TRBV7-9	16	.	TGTGCCAGCAGCTTAGTGGGAGGTCCAGGGCGCGAAAAACTGTTTTTT	CASSLVGGPGREKLFF
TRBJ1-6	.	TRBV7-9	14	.	TGTGCCAGCAGCTTCCCCAAATATAATTCACCCCTCCACTTT	CASSFPKYNSPLHF
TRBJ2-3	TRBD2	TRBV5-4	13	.	TGTGCCAGCAGCTCCGGACTAGGTGATACGCAGTATTTT	CASSSGLGDTQYF
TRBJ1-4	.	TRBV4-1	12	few	TGCGCCAGCAGCTTAACAGGCGAAAAACTGTTTTTT	CASSLTGEKLFF
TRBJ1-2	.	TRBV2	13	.	TGTGCCAGCAGTGATGCAGATCTCTATGGCTACACCTTC	CASSDADLYGYTF
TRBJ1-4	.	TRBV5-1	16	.	TGCGCCAGCAGCTTTGGACAAATTGCAACTAATGAAAAACTGTTTTTT	CASSFGQIATNEKLFF
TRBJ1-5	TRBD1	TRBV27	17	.	TGTGCCAGCAGTTCGAACAGGGGGCTCGCCCAGAATCAGCCCCAGCATTTT	CASSSNRGLAQNQPQHF
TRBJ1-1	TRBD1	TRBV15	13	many	TGTGCCACCAGCAGAGAACAGGGGTATGAAGCTTTCTTT	CATSREQGYEAFF
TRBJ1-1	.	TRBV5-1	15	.	TGCGCCAGCAGCTTGGGGTCGGGGGTGGCGACTGAAGCTTTCTTT	CASSLGSGVATEAFF
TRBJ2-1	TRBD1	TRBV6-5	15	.	TGTGCCAGCAGACAAAACAGGGGGCCCAACAATGAGCAGTTCTTC	CASRQNRGPNNEQFF
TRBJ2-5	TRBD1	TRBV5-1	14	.	TGCGCCAGCAGCCGGGACAGCAAGCAAGAGACCCAGTACTTC	CASSRDSKQETQYF
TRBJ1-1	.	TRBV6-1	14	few	TGTGCCAGCAGTGAAACCGAGAGTGGCACTGAAGCTTTCTTT	CASSETESGTEAFF
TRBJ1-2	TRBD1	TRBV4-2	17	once	TGTGCCAGCAGCCAAGATCATCTGGACAGGGCTAACTATGGCTACACCTTC	CASSQDHLDRANYGYTF
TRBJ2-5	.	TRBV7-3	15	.	TGTGCCAGCAGCTTAATGGGTAAAGAGCGGGAGACCCAGTACTTC	CASSLMGKERETQYF
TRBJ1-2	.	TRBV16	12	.	TGTGCCAGCAGCCAAATCTTCTATGGCTACACCTTC	CASSQIFYGYTF
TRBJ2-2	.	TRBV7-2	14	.	TGTGCCAGCAGCTTAGTTCACACCACCGGGGAGCTGTTTTTT	CASSLVHTTGELFF
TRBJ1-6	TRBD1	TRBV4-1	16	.	TGCGCCAGCAGCCAAGCTCCGGGACAGAAAAATTCACCCCTCCACTTT	CASSQAPGQKNSPLHF
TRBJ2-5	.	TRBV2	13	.	TGTGCCAGCAGTGAGAACAGGGAAGAGACCCAGTACTTC	CASSENREETQYF